Below are 32 T cell receptor beta chains sequenced from a single sample in a study of CD8+ T cells in alopecia areata. Extraction and reverse transcription of RNA yielded cDNA as the sequencing template. Assay used: immunoSEQ multiplex PCR; TCRdb lists only in-frame clones, some missing. The sample gives around 140,000 clones, about 47% of which show up once; 18% is in the top ten. The sample was CD8+ T cells sorted from blood, taken at week 0. The receptors derive from a human donor with alopecia areata.

The chain is built from TRBV6-1 and TRBJ1-1; D perhaps matches TRBD1 (6 bases). V lost 3 bases to trimming and J lost 10 bases, with 12 bases between them. From germline, CDR1 is MNHNS and CDR2 SASEGT. The CDR3 loop spans 12 amino acids. CDR3 residues: CASSERGIRAFF. The CDR3 region has the DNA TGTGCCAGCAGTGAGAGGGGGATAAGAGCTTTCTTT.

This clone has only a few counts. The J gene is TRBJ2-7, the V gene TRBV29-1; 7 nucleotides line up with TRBD1. The CDR3 spans 12 residues. J lost 2 bases, V lost 4 bases, and 2 bases had no gene match. CDR1 and CDR2 (germline): SQVTM, ANQGSEA. The CDR3 DNA is TGCAGCGTTGTACAGGGGCCCTACGAGCAGTACTTC. Amino acids: CSVVQGPYEQYF.

This clone was found a few times. The chain links TRBV29-1 to TRBJ1-2; D gene unclear. The CDR3 is 13 amino acids. Trimming took 0 bases from V and 1 from J, leaving 6 bases between them. Germline values: CDR1 SQVTM, CDR2 ANQGSEA. CDR3 protein: CSVEDQVNYGYTF. The DNA of the CDR3 is TGCAGCGTTGAAGACCAGGTTAACTATGGCTACACCTTC.

This sequence joins TRBV29-1 and TRBJ2-7, with 8 bases that match TRBD1. Unmatched junction bases numbered 4, after V lost 0 bases and J lost 3 bases. Germline CDR1 and CDR2: SQVTM and ANQGSEA. There are 14 residues in the CDR3. CDR3 amino acids: CSVEERGQGYEQYF. For the CDR3, the DNA is TGCAGCGTTGAAGAGCGCGGACAGGGCTACGAGCAGTACTTC.

A single count supports this clone. J is TRBJ1-6 and V is TRBV4-1; D might be TRBD1 (5 bases). Germline assignment: CDR1 MGHRA and CDR2 YSYEKL. Trimming stripped 6 bases from V and 10 bases from J, with 19 bases between. This CDR3 comprises 15 residues. In DNA, the CDR3 is TGCGCCAGCAGGCACCCCGGGGACTTTCGATCACCCCTCCACTTT. Protein product: CASRHPGDFRSPLHF.

This chain connects TRBV4-1 to TRBJ2-7; 8 bases are shared with TRBD2. The germline gives CDR1 MGHRA, CDR2 YSYEKL. J was trimmed by 2 bases and V by 1 base; bases with no gene match: 13. CDR3 length: 18 residues. The CDR3 DNA reads as TGCGCCAGCAGCCAAGGCCCGGGCCCCCGGGGGGGGGCCTACGAGCAGTACTTC. Its protein product is CASSQGPGPRGGAYEQYF.

CDR3: CASSHGQGLPYEQYF. The CDR3 DNA reads TGTGCCAGCAGCCACGGACAGGGGCTCCCCTACGAGCAGTACTTC. This sequence joins TRBV7-8 and TRBJ2-7; 9 positions agree with TRBD1. CDR1 and CDR2 from the germline V gene are SGHVS and FQNEAQ. The CDR3 contains 15 residues. V lost 5 bases and J lost 2; bases outside the gene matches: 7. The full variable domain, with the rest looked up from reference TRBV7-8 and TRBJ2-7, is GAGVSQSPRYKVAKRGQDVALRCDPISGHVSLFWYQQALGQGPEFLTYFQNEAQLDKSGLPSDRFFAERPEGSVSTLKIQRTQQEDSAVYLCASSHGQGLPYEQYFGPGTRLTVT.

A single count supports this clone. The V call is TRBV5-6, the J call TRBJ2-3, with D unclear. Germline CDR1 SGHDT, CDR2 YYEEEE. V lost 3 bases to trimming and J lost 0 bases, with 11 bases between them. The CDR3 sequence is 15 residues long. Here the CDR3 DNA reads TGTGCCAGCAGCTGGGTCGAGACTAGCACAGATACGCAGTATTTT. It codes for CASSWVETSTDTQYF. The full variable domain, its missing parts supplied by reference TRBV5-6 and TRBJ2-3, is DAGVTQSPTHLIKTRGQQVTLRCSPKSGHDTVSWYQQALGQGPQFIFQYYEEEERQRGNFPDRFSGHQFPNYSSELNVNALLLGDSALYLCASSWVETSTDTQYFGPGTRLTVL.

This chain uses TRBV30 with TRBJ1-2; a weak D match, TRBD1 (5 bases). Germline loops: CDR1 GTSNPN, CDR2 SVGIG (reference sequence). The CDR3 sequence is 15 residues long. Trimming took 1 base from V and 4 from J, leaving 16 bases between them. CDR3 DNA sequence: TGTGCCTGGAGTGAAGCAGGGTTTCTTGCCTATGGCTACACCTTC. Translated: CAWSEAGFLAYGYTF.

The chain carries TRBV13 and TRBJ2-1; D is possibly TRBD2 (5 bases). CDR3 length: 12 residues. Germline V CDR1 and CDR2: PRHDT, FYEKMQ (reference sequence). Trimming took 3 bases from V and 5 from J, leaving 5 bases between them. The chain's CDR3 is CASSFGDNEQFF. In nucleotides, the CDR3 is TGTGCCAGCAGCTTCGGGGACAATGAGCAGTTCTTC.

The rearrangement links TRBV7-2 to TRBJ2-1; D may be TRBD1 (5 bases). CDR1 is SGHTA and CDR2 is FQGNSA in the germline V gene. The CDR3 length is 15 residues. V was pared by 2 bases and J by 8 bases, with 16 bases between. The DNA of the CDR3 is TGTGCCAGCAGCTTACCAGGGAACCCTTCTCATGAGCAGTTCTTC. This gives the protein CASSLPGNPSHEQFF.

The CDR3 DNA reads TGTGCCAGCAGCCCCGGGGGACGGGACATTCAGTACTTC. Translation: CASSPGGRDIQYF. The chain is built from TRBV7-9 and TRBJ2-4; D is perhaps TRBD2 (6 bases). This CDR3 is built from 13 residues. The germline gives CDR1 SEHNR, CDR2 FQNEAQ (reference sequence). Trimming left V 5 bases short and J 8 bases short, with 13 bases between.

V and J are TRBV6-5 and TRBJ2-3; D possibly corresponds to TRBD1 (6 bases). Per germline, CDR1 MNHEY and CDR2 SVGAGI. V was pared by 6 bases and J by 5 bases, with 15 bases between. The CDR3 extends over 14 amino acids. DNA of the CDR3: TGTGCCAGCAGCCCTACAGGGTCCCTAGATACGCAGTATTTT. Its protein is CASSPTGSLDTQYF.

This clone was observed a few times. V is TRBV5-4 and J is TRBJ2-2, with D possibly matching TRBD1 (6 bases). The V gene's germline CDR1 is SGHNT and CDR2 YYREEE (reference sequence). The CDR3 is 14 amino acids. Trimming pared 2 bases from V and 4 bases from J, leaving 9 bases between. For the CDR3, the DNA is TGTGCCAGCAGCTTTGACAGGAGCACCGGGGAGCTGTTTTTT. This translates into CASSFDRSTGELFF.

DNA for the CDR3: TGTGCCAGTAGTATAGACAGCAGTGAAGCTTTCTTT. Amino acid sequence: CASSIDSSEAFF. The chain couples TRBV19 to TRBJ1-1; no definite D call. Germline CDR1 LNHDA, CDR2 SQIVND (reference sequence). This CDR3 is 12 amino acids long. Trimming removed 0 bases at V and 7 bases at J, with 6 bases between.

This clone has only a few counts. The rearrangement links TRBV2 to TRBJ2-7, with D unresolved. This CDR3 has 14 amino acids. The germline V gene has CDR1 SNHLY and CDR2 FYNNEI. V was shortened by 8 bases and J by 2 bases, with 16 bases between the two germline ends. CDR3: CASQTPRGAYEQYF. In DNA form, the CDR3 reads TGTGCCAGCCAAACACCCCGAGGAGCCTACGAGCAGTACTTC.

The chain has TRBV29-1 and TRBJ2-7, with unresolved D. Germline-derived CDR1 and CDR2 are SQVTM and ANQGSEA. V shed 4 bases and J shed 1 base, with 11 bases lying between them. The CDR3 length is 13 residues. CDR3 amino acids: CSVGTLNSYEQYF. CDR3 bases: TGCAGCGTTGGCACGCTCAATTCCTACGAGCAGTACTTC.

The CDR3 spells CASSPNSYGYTF. In nucleotides, the CDR3 is TGTGCCAGCAGCCCGAACAGCTATGGCTACACCTTC. J is TRBJ1-2 and V is TRBV5-6; D call uncertain. The CDR3 runs 12 residues. Germline V lookup: CDR1 SGHDT, CDR2 YYEEEE. V gave up 4 bases and J gave up 4 bases, with 8 bases separating them.

This clone was observed a few times. The chain joins TRBV7-8 to TRBJ2-2; 10 bases are shared with TRBD2. The J segment lost 4 bases and the V segment lost 2 bases, leaving 13 bases of the junction unmatched. The CDR3 runs to 19 residues. Germline CDR1 reads SGHVS; CDR2 reads FQNEAQ. CDR3 residues: CASSLSSSGGAYLTGELFF. The CDR3 coding sequence is TGTGCCAGCAGCTTAAGTTCAAGCGGGGGGGCTTATCTCACCGGGGAGCTGTTTTTT. The complete variable domain, with remaining parts taken from reference TRBV7-8 and TRBJ2-2, reads GAGVSQSPRYKVAKRGQDVALRCDPISGHVSLFWYQQALGQGPEFLTYFQNEAQLDKSGLPSDRFFAERPEGSVSTLKIQRTQQEDSAVYLCASSLSSSGGAYLTGELFFGEGSRLTVL.

The chain recombines TRBV2 with TRBJ2-1, with D possibly TRBD2 on 6 matching bases. Germline loops: CDR1 SNHLY, CDR2 FYNNEI. V was trimmed by 2 bases and J by 8 bases, leaving 13 bases between them. The CDR3 is made up of 14 amino acids. As DNA, the CDR3 is TGTGCCAGCAGTGAAATGGGGCCGGGGGATGAGCAGTTCTTC. It encodes CASSEMGPGDEQFF.

This clone was picked up one time. V gene TRBV27 combines with J gene TRBJ2-7; tentatively, D is TRBD2 (7 bases). Germline V gene data show CDR1 as MNHEY and CDR2 as SMNVEV (reference sequence). CDR3 length equals 14 residues. This chain's CDR3 is CGVRGGGPSYEQYF. The CDR3 bases are TGTGGGGTTCGAGGCGGGGGCCCCTCCTACGAGCAGTACTTC.

This clone was detected many times. The V and J genes are TRBV29-1 and TRBJ1-1; D is unclear. Trimming removed 4 bases at V and 1 base at J, with 13 bases between. CDR1 is SQVTM, CDR2 ANQGSEA, per germline. This CDR3 is built from 14 residues. The CDR3 loop is CSVGTAITNTEAFF. CDR3 nucleotides: TGCAGCGTTGGGACGGCTATTACGAACACTGAAGCTTTCTTT.

V usage is TRBV4-3 and J usage is TRBJ2-5, with D hard to call. V gave up 3 bases and J gave up 3 bases, with 14 bases separating them. The CDR3 sequence is 15 residues long. The V gene's germline CDR1 is LGHNA and CDR2 YSLEER. CDR3 loop: CASSHNGLLEETQYF. CDR3 in DNA: TGCGCCAGCAGCCATAACGGGCTGCTTGAAGAGACCCAGTACTTC.

V usage is TRBV10-3 and J usage is TRBJ2-2; perhaps TRBD1 as D (5 bases). Germline V gene sequence: CDR1 ENHRY, CDR2 SYGVKD. This CDR3 is built from 13 residues. V was trimmed by 9 bases and J by 1 base, leaving 9 bases between them. The CDR3 bases are TGTGCCATAGAAGGGGAGAACACCGGGGAGCTGTTTTTT. Translated, it gives CAIEGENTGELFF.

This clone was counted between two and nine times. V usage is TRBV14 and J usage is TRBJ1-1; D uncertain. V was pared by 4 bases and J by 4 bases, with 10 bases between. Per germline, CDR1 SGHDN and CDR2 FVKESK. This CDR3 is built from 13 residues. CDR3 coding DNA: TGTGCCAGCAGCCCCCTTCAGGCCACTGAAGCTTTCTTT. Encoded protein: CASSPLQATEAFF.

This chain's CDR3 is CASRGRGLGYGYTF. CDR3 bases: TGTGCCAGCAGGGGACGCGGACTAGGGTATGGCTACACCTTC. This chain uses TRBV9 with TRBJ1-2, with D possibly TRBD1 on 5 matching bases. The V end lost 5 bases, the J end lost 5 bases, and 16 bases lay between the germline ends. The CDR3 extends over 14 amino acids. Germline CDR1 is SGDLS and CDR2 is YYNGEE.

This clone has just one count. V usage is TRBV2 and J usage is TRBJ2-5; D unclear. With 8 bases removed from V and 0 bases from J, the gap between germline ends came to 16 bases. Germline V gene sequence: CDR1 SNHLY, CDR2 FYNNEI. This CDR3 region has 15 residues. The DNA of the CDR3 is TGTGCCAGCGCGACCCCCGAATCGCACCAAGAGACCCAGTACTTC. Amino acid sequence: CASATPESHQETQYF.

The chain has TRBV13 and TRBJ2-5; tentatively, D is TRBD2 (5 bases). V lost 3 bases, J lost 4 bases, and 9 bases lay in between. CDR3 length equals 13 residues. Germline assignment: CDR1 PRHDT and CDR2 FYEKMQ (reference sequence). The CDR3 sequence is CASSLPGGETQYF. The CDR3 bases are TGTGCCAGCAGCTTGCCAGGAGGAGAGACCCAGTACTTC.

About this clone: A much larger clonotype is one base distant, so this may be a read error. This same CDR3 is encoded by further DNA sequences in the sample. The genes are TRBV6-5 and TRBJ1-1; D gene uncertain. The CDR3 is 13 residues long. With 2 bases removed from V and 1 base from J, the gap between germline ends came to 5 bases. From germline, CDR1 is MNHEY and CDR2 SVGAGI. CDR3 sequence: CASSYGENTEAFF. CDR3 nucleotide sequence: TGTGCCAGCAGTTACGGGGAGAACACTGAAGCTTTCTTT.

V usage is TRBV27 and J usage is TRBJ2-7, with unresolved D. Germline loops: CDR1 MNHEY, CDR2 SMNVEV (reference sequence). V dropped 0 bases and J dropped 9 bases, with 12 bases sitting between them. This CDR3 spans 13 amino acids. The CDR3 region is CASSLSLLSGQYF. In DNA, the CDR3 is TGTGCCAGCAGTTTATCGTTGCTCTCTGGGCAGTACTTC.

This clone occurred a few times. The chain couples TRBV9 to TRBJ1-2; D is possibly TRBD1 (5 bases). Germline values: CDR1 SGDLS, CDR2 YYNGEE. V was cut by 3 bases and J by 3 bases, with 12 bases left in between. The CDR3 length is 14 residues. The CDR3 is CASSATGTYYGYTF. The CDR3 DNA reads as TGTGCCAGCAGCGCTACCGGGACGTACTATGGCTACACCTTC.

In the case of this clone: A read error may account for a junction end that differs from germline. The chain is built from TRBV27 and TRBJ2-1, with D unclear. The length of the CDR3 is 12 residues. CDR1 is MNHEY and CDR2 is SMNVEV in the germline V gene (reference sequence). The CDR3, as DNA: TGTGCCAGCAGTCAACCCTACGATGAGCAGTTCTTC. This gives the protein CASSQPYDEQFF.